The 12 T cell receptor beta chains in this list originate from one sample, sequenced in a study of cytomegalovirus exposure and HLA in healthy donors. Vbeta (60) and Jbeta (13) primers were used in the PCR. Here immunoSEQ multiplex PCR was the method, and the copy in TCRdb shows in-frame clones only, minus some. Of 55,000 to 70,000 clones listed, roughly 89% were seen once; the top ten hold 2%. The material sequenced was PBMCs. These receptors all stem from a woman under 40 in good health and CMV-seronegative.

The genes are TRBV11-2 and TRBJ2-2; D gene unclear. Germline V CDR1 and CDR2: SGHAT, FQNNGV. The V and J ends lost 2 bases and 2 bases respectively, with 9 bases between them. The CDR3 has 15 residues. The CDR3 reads CASSLTARNTGELFF. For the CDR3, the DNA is TGTGCCAGCAGCTTAACGGCTAGAAACACCGGGGAGCTGTTTTTT.

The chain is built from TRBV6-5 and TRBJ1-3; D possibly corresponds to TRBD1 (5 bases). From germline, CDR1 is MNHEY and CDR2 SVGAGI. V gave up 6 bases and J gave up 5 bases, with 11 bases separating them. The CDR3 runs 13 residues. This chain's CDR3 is CASSPGVRNTIYF. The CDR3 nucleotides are TGTGCCAGCAGCCCGGGGGTCAGAAACACCATATATTTT.

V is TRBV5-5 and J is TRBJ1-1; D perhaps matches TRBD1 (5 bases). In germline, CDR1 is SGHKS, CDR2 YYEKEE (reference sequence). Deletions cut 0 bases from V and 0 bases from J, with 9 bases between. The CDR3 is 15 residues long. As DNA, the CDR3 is TGTGCCAGCAGCTTGGTTGGGACTATGAACACTGAAGCTTTCTTT. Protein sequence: CASSLVGTMNTEAFF.

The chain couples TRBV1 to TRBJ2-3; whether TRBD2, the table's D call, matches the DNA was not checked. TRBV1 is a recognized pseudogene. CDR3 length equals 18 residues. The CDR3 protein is CTSSQDGIKCGNTDTQYF. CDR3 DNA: TGCACCAGCAGCCAAGACGGCATTAAGTGCGGGAACACAGATACGCAGTATTTT.

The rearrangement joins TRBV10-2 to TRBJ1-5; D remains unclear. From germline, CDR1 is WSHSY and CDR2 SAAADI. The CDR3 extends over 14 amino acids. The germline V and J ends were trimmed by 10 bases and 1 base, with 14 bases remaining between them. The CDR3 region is CATESAGSNQPQHF. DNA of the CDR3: TGCGCCACCGAATCTGCGGGAAGCAATCAGCCCCAGCATTTT.

CDR3 nucleotide sequence: TGTGCCAGCAGCTCGGGACAGGGGGAAGCATACGAGCAGTACTTC. This translates into CASSSGQGEAYEQYF. This chain uses TRBV5-5 with TRBJ2-7; 11 bases are a match to TRBD1. J lost 4 bases, V lost 3 bases, and 6 bases had no gene match. Germline CDR1 reads SGHKS; CDR2 reads YYEKEE (reference sequence). There are 15 residues in the CDR3.

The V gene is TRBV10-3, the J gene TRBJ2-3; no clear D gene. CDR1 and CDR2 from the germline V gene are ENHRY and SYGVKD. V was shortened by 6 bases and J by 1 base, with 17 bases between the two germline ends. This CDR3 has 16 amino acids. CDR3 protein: CAISPLDLVGTDTQYF. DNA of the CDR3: TGTGCCATCAGCCCTCTCGACTTAGTAGGCACAGATACGCAGTATTTT.

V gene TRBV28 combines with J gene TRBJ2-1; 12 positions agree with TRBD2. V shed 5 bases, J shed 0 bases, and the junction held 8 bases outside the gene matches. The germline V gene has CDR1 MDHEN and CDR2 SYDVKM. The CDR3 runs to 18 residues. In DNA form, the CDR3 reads TGTGCCAGCAGTCATACTAGCGGGAGGCCGAGCTCCTACAATGAGCAGTTCTTC. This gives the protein CASSHTSGRPSSYNEQFF.

In DNA, the CDR3 is TGTGCCAGCAGCCCCCGTCAGGGGCCCTACGAGCAGTACTTC. Translating it yields CASSPRQGPYEQYF. The chain uses TRBV7-2 and TRBJ2-7; perhaps TRBD1 as D (6 bases). The CDR3 is 14 residues long. Trimming stripped 5 bases from V and 2 bases from J, with 13 bases between. Germline V CDR1 and CDR2: SGHTA, FQGNSA.

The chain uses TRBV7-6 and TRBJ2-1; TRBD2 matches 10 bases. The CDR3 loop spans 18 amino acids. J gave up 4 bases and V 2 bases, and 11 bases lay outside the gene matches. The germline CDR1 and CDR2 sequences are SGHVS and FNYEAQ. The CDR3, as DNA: TGTGCCAGCAGCTTAAGTTTAACTAGCGGGGAGACGTACAATGAGCAGTTCTTC. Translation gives CASSLSLTSGETYNEQFF.

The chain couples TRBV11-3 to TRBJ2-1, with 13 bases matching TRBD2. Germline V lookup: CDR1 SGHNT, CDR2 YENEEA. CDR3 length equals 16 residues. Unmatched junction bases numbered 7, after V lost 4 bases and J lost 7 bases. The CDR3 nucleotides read TGTGCCAGCAGCTCAGGACTAGCGGGAGCGTTAAATGAGCAGTTCTTC. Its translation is CASSSGLAGALNEQFF.

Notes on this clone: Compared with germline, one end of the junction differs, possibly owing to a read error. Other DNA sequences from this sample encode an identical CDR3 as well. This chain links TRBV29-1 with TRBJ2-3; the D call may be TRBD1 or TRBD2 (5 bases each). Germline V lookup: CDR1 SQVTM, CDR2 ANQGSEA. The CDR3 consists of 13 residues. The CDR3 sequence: CSVEGAQMDTQYF. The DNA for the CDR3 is TGTAGCGTTGAAGGGGCGCAAATGGATACGCAGTATTTT.